This note documents a single T cell receptor beta chain sequence. The antigen it binds to is not known. Nothing much larger sits one base from this clone, and base qualities are not available. From the cysteine up to the phenylalanine, the CDR3 has a length of 13 residues. Only the CDR3 part of the read is kept: 39 bases, read in frame from the first base. As encoded in the germline V gene, CDR1 is MNHEY while CDR2 is SVGAGI. V and J are truncated by 2 bases and 4 bases respectively, leaving an intervening sequence of 8 bases. These data come from a study of shared clonotypes between healthy human individuals (dated by TCRdb to 2019 to 2021). About the full investigation: Two women and a few men aged 18 to 49 years were included in the cohort. Per donor, three plates each were used for CD4 naive and CD4 memory, two for CD8 naive, and one for CD8 memory. To estimate repertoire size and how much clonotypes are shared between individuals, the study performed deep sequencing of blood TCR repertoires from a handful of healthy adults. Libraries were prepared and TCR repertoires were sequenced by different laboratories using diverse techniques, in order to increase sequencing depth and limit assay-specific biases. Between about 0.94 and 8.9 billion PBMCs per donor were obtained by leukapheresis. Overall study results and their limits: Sharing across a few donors was observed for roughly 5.4% of naive CD4, around 3.5% of naive CD8, 2% to 2.5% of memory CD4, and around 0.4% of memory CD8 clonotypes. Pairwise subsampling indicated that sequencing depth was expected to affect the degree of clonotype sharing among donors. Estimated clonotype richness was generally larger for naive than for memory subsets. Compared with non-shared clonotypes, the clonotypes found in all four sorted-subset donors had higher generation probabilities. Sampling was restricted to blood, and TCR repertoires in tissues likely differ from the TCR repertoires found in blood. Rarefaction of sorted-subset datasets indicated incomplete sequencing despite the large sequencing depth. The genetic and exposure-history diversity represented was limited by the small number of donors.

Donors were healthy HIV-negative adults with no recently reported acute infections or vaccinations. Only Caucasian adults living in Nashville, Tennessee, USA were represented among the donors. CD4+ T cells were enriched by magnetic negative selection, after which naive cells were positively selected on CD45RA and the negative fraction was taken as the memory subset. Blood was obtained by leukapheresis, after which PBMCs were separated by Ficoll-Histopaque density gradient centrifugation and cryopreserved in liquid nitrogen vapor phase. Analytical flow cytometry was used to check the purity and quantity of every magnetically sorted T cell population. From each sorted fraction, genomic DNA was isolated and quantified by UV absorbance on a Nanodrop 2000c. Using the deep immunoSEQ assay, multiplex PCR amplified TCR CDR3 regions from genomic DNA. Extracted genomic DNA from each cell subset was spread evenly across all wells of several immunoSEQ 96-well plates, with each plate serving as a replicate. Each replicate PCR for sorted subsets received roughly 0.2 ug genomic DNA, equal to around 32,000 T cell genomes. Purified libraries were quantified with a Qubit 3.0 fluorometer, sized on a Bioanalyzer 2100, and re-quantified with the KAPA Library Quantification kit. Each immunoSEQ 96-well plate was sequenced on its own single-read 150-cycle Illumina NextSeq 550 flow cell. Turning to the authors' computational methods: Because the immunoSEQ output held only junctional sequences and lacked quality scores, the filtering could not match the filtering applied to full-length reads. To assign V/J genes and CDR3, sequences were annotated against IMGT germline references using PyIR, a Python wrapper for IgBLAST v1.9. Reads were filtered out if the reads had weak V/J assignments (E-value above 1e-6), no CDR3, stop codons, out-of-frame junctions, or ambiguous translated residues. V3J clonotypes were defined as sequences sharing the same inferred V gene, J gene, and CDR3 amino acid sequence. To compute the percentage overlap between repertoires, the number of shared unique clonotypes was divided by the size of the smaller repertoire. Three approaches were used to assess repertoire richness: RTK rarefaction, the Chao1 estimator, and Recon v2.1 estimates of unobserved clonotypes. Generation probabilities were computed with OLGA for all TCRbeta clonotypes obtained by the gDNA method from four donors. This is the immuneACCESS table as TCRdb keeps it, with only in-frame sequences that have V and J called. A part of the clones is gone; compared with another copy, unresolved V genes explain less than half, and the rest is unexplained. V, J and clone size are those of that table, while D and trimming were read from the DNA. The sample yields some 360,000 clones; less than 85% were counted once. In total, the top ten clones hold 8% to 13% of the sample.

This sequence originates from a man in his thirties or forties in good health. Rearrangement joined TRBV6-5 to TRBJ1-1; matching of 5 bases hints at TRBD1 as the D gene. Input material: memory CD4+ T cells sorted from blood. The cell subset or site label for this specimen denotes: CD45RA-negative fraction. The CDR3 has the sequence CASSYLGATEAFF. The bases read TGTGCCAGCAGTTACCTAGGGGCCACTGAAGCTTTCTTT.